This TCR beta chain stems from a study of T cells of healthy individuals. The V end lost 1 base, the J end lost 7 bases, and 11 bases lay between the germline ends. The CDR3 contains 14 residues. Per germline, CDR1 SEHNR and CDR2 FQNEAQ (reference sequence). TCRdb redid the calling of the 5' RACE reads with MiXCR, one entry per CDR3 protein. The data show 50,000 to 55,000 distinct CDR3 sequences, roughly 14% seen once. This chain joins TRBV7-9 and TRBJ1-3; possibly TRBD1 for D (6 bases). This TCR was sampled from a human donor in good health. CDR3 coding DNA: TGTGCCAGCAGCTTAGAACAGGGATTTAACACCATATATTTT. This codes for CASSLEQGFNTIYF.